This TCR beta chain was captured by sequencing in a study of spatial heterogeneity in lung cancer. MiXCR, run by TCRdb on the 5' RACE reads, gives a single entry per CDR3 protein. The table records tens of thousands of distinct CDR3 sequences, 5.8% of them present only once. CDR1 and CDR2 from the germline V gene are SGHNT and YENEEA. The CDR3 loop spans 12 amino acids. V lost 3 bases to trimming and J lost 4 bases, with 5 bases between them. This clonotype has at least ten counts. Regarding time point: sample taken at primary tumor resection. Patients with untreated early-stage non-small cell lung cancer, numbering 72, were the donors. Tumor, nontumor lung or frozen PBMC supplied whole RNA, sequenced without sorting.

This rearrangement joins TRBV11-3 to TRBJ2-3; D is uncertain. The material sequenced was PBMCs, taken at surgery. This receptor was taken from a male donor with early-stage non-small cell lung cancer. CDR3 amino acids: CASSLSSDTQYF. CDR3 DNA sequence: TGTGCCAGCAGCTTGTCGTCAGATACGCAGTATTTT.